Below, one T cell receptor beta chain is given with its context. Its antigen is undetermined. These data come from a study of human T cells and chemical hapten exposure. Study-level points and caveats: No shift was seen in TCRs above 1 in 1000 frequency with DPC sensitization.

TCRdb analysed the RACE reads with MiXCR anew, one entry per CDR3 protein. Of 150,000 to 200,000 distinct CDR3 sequences listed, roughly 15% were seen once; the top ten hold 1.7%. Trimming shortened V by 7 bases and J by 3 bases, and 9 bases separated the two germline ends. Germline V gene sequence: CDR1 MNHNS, CDR2 SASEGT. CDR3 length: 12 amino acids. Stated time point: patch test 1, 2 weeks after DPC sensitization. The treatment was: therapeutic diphenylcyclopropenone sensitization with weekly scalp DPC. The template was total RNA from unfractionated whole blood. The rearrangement links TRBV6-1 to TRBJ1-1, with D perhaps matching TRBD1 (5 bases). The sample was whole blood, taken in connection with sensitization to the hapten diphenylcyclopropenone (DPC). This receptor was identified in a woman between 25 and 40 years old with alopecia areata. Some clones in this sample may be carry-over from other donors' samples. Written as DNA, the CDR3 is TGTGCCAGCAAAGGGGTGGACACTGAAGCTTTCTTT. Translation gives CASKGVDTEAFF.